The rows below give T cell receptor beta chains drawn from one sample of a study of T-cell reconstitution after alpha-beta-depleted transplantation in children. TCRdb re-derived calls from the PCR reads in MiXCR, one entry per CDR3 protein. The data contain about 340,000 distinct CDR3 sequences, 10% to 13% of them singletons. The sequencing here drew on PBMCs from the stem cell graft donor, taken from the stem cell graft. These TCRs come from a human donor who donated a stem cell graft to a child with acute lymphoblastic leukemia. The CDR3 runs from the conserved cysteine through the conserved F or W. D genes are given only for firm matches. Expanded clones get a size class; other rows say once, few or many, or leave the size out.

V gene	J gene	D gene	clone size	CDR3 DNA	CDR3 protein
TRBV7-6	TRBJ2-1	NA	NA	TGTGCCAGCAGCCGAACACCACTAGAGGATGAGCAGTTCTTC	CASSRTPLEDEQFF
TRBV7-9	TRBJ2-3	TRBD1	NA	TGTGCCAGCAGCATCGGACAGGGGGCAACAGATACGCAGTATTTT	CASSIGQGATDTQYF
TRBV7-2	TRBJ2-3	NA	few	TGTGCCAGCAGCGGTAGCAGGGTGGTGAGCACAGATACGCAGTATTTT	CASSGSRVVSTDTQYF
TRBV5-1	TRBJ1-1	TRBD1	NA	TGCGCCAGCAGACGACCGACAGGGGGGAACACTGAAGCTTTCTTT	CASRRPTGGNTEAFF
TRBV29-1	TRBJ2-7	TRBD1	once	TGCAGCGTAACAGGGGCGGGCAAGCAGTACTTC	CSVTGAGKQYF
TRBV27	TRBJ1-4	NA	NA	TGTGCCAGCAGTTTACGGGTACCCAATGAAAAACTGTTTTTT	CASSLRVPNEKLFF
TRBV28	TRBJ2-7	TRBD2	NA	TGTGCCAGCAAGTTCGGCGGGGGGGGTAGCTCCTACGAGCAGTACTTC	CASKFGGGGSSYEQYF
TRBV2	TRBJ2-7	TRBD1	few	TGTGCCAGCAGGAAAGTGGACAGGTACTCCTACGAGCAGTACTTC	CASRKVDRYSYEQYF
TRBV27	TRBJ2-7	TRBD2	few	TGTGCCAGCAGTATTAGCGGGACCCCGTTTTACGAGCAGTACTTC	CASSISGTPFYEQYF
TRBV5-1	TRBJ2-6	NA	few	TGCGCCAGCAGCTTGGCCGTAGGCTCTGGGGCCAACGTCCTGACTTTC	CASSLAVGSGANVLTF
TRBV6-2/TRBV6-3	TRBJ2-1	NA	few	TGTGCCAGCAGTTACTCCTTGGTTACGAATGAGCAGTTCTTC	CASSYSLVTNEQFF
TRBV7-9	TRBJ2-6	NA	few	TGTGCCAGCCGTCGGACACTAAGCTCTGGGGCCAACGTCCTGACTTTC	CASRRTLSSGANVLTF
TRBV7-9	TRBJ2-3	TRBD1	few	TGTGCCAGCAGCTGGACAGGTCCCCCAGATACGCAGTATTTT	CASSWTGPPDTQYF
TRBV29-1	TRBJ2-7	TRBD2	NA	TGCAGCGCCCTCGCGGGGGCCTACGAGCAGTACTTC	CSALAGAYEQYF
TRBV5-1	TRBJ2-5	TRBD2	few	TGCGCCAGCAGCTTGAACCTAGCGGGAGAAGAGACCCAGTACTTC	CASSLNLAGEETQYF
TRBV4-2	TRBJ2-1	NA	few	TGTGCCAGCAGCCAACCCCCGGGCGGAAATGAGCAGTTCTTC	CASSQPPGGNEQFF
TRBV10-3	TRBJ2-1	NA	NA	TGTGCCATCAGCCTCTTTGGCTACAATGAGCAGTTCTTC	CAISLFGYNEQFF
TRBV29-1	TRBJ1-1	NA	few	TGCAGCGTTTACAGGGTGGCGAACACTGAAGCTTTCTTT	CSVYRVANTEAFF
TRBV4-1	TRBJ1-6	NA	few	TGCGCCAGCAGCCAAGGTGGGGGTACCTATTCACCCCTCCACTTT	CASSQGGGTYSPLHF
TRBV28	TRBJ2-2	NA	few	TGTGCCAGCAGGAAAATTAACACCGGGGAGCTGTTTTTT	CASRKINTGELFF
TRBV7-9	TRBJ2-3	TRBD2	NA	TGTGCCAGCAGGCCGGGACTAGCGGGAACAGATACGCAGTATTTT	CASRPGLAGTDTQYF
TRBV7-3	TRBJ2-1	NA	many	TGTGCCAGCAGCTTAGTTTTACATACGAATGAGCAGTTCTTC	CASSLVLHTNEQFF
TRBV30	TRBJ2-7	NA	few	TGTGCCTGGAGGAATTCGGGGCGCTGGAACTTC	CAWRNSGRWNF
TRBV6-1	TRBJ2-3	NA	few	TGTGCCAGCAGATGGCGGGCCGACCCCCTAGCCACAGATACGCAGTATTTT	CASRWRADPLATDTQYF
TRBV5-6	TRBJ2-1	NA	many	TGTGCCAGCAGCGCTGCGCCCCGGGATGAGCAGTTCTTC	CASSAAPRDEQFF
TRBV14	TRBJ1-1	NA	many	TGTGCCAGCAGCCGCATCGACAGTATGAACACTGAAGCTTTCTTT	CASSRIDSMNTEAFF
TRBV29-1	TRBJ2-1	NA	many	TGCAGCGTTGAATTGGTTGGCGGTGAGCAGTTCTTC	CSVELVGGEQFF
TRBV5-1	TRBJ2-5	NA	NA	TGCGCCAGCAGCTTGGAAGTCGTATGGGAGACCCAGTACTTC	CASSLEVVWETQYF
TRBV4-1	TRBJ2-7	NA	NA	TGCGCCAGCAGCCAAGAGGCCAGGACCTACGAGCAGTACTTC	CASSQEARTYEQYF
TRBV6-1	TRBJ1-5	NA	NA	TGTGCCAGCAGCCCTAGCAGGGGCTTCAATCAGCCCCAGCATTTT	CASSPSRGFNQPQHF
TRBV20-1	TRBJ2-2	NA	many	TGCAGTGCTATACGACAAAACACCGGGGAGCTGTTTTTT	CSAIRQNTGELFF
TRBV21-1	TRBJ2-1	NA	few	TGTGCCAGCAGCAAGCACAGATCCTACAATGAGCAGTTCTTC	CASSKHRSYNEQFF
TRBV7-2	TRBJ2-2	NA	few	TGTGCCAGCAGCTTAGATGGAATCAACACCGGGGAGCTGTTTTTT	CASSLDGINTGELFF
TRBV15	TRBJ1-1	NA	few	TGTGCCACCAGCAGAGGCGGCAGGGTGAACACTGAAGCTTTCTTT	CATSRGGRVNTEAFF
TRBV5-1	TRBJ2-3	NA	many	TGCGCCAGCAGCTTTAAGGGCGGCACAGATACGCAGTATTTT	CASSFKGGTDTQYF
TRBV3-1	TRBJ2-2	TRBD2	NA	TGTGCCAGCAGCCGAGGACTAGCGGGAGGGCCCGCCGGGGAGCTGTTTTTT	CASSRGLAGGPAGELFF
TRBV23-1	TRBJ2-5	NA	NA	TGCGCCAGCAGTCTACGGACGGAGTACCAAGAGACCCAGTACTTC	CASSLRTEYQETQYF
TRBV7-2	TRBJ2-4	TRBD2	NA	TGTGCCAGCAGCTTCAGCGGGAGAAAAGGGATTCAGTACTTC	CASSFSGRKGIQYF
TRBV7-3	TRBJ2-2	NA	NA	TGTGCCAGCAGCGTAGTACGGGGGGAGCTGTTTTTT	CASSVVRGELFF
TRBV27	TRBJ2-3	TRBD2	few	TGTGCCAGCAGTTTACTAGCGGCCCCAAGCACAGATACGCAGTATTTT	CASSLLAAPSTDTQYF
TRBV20-1	TRBJ2-5	NA	few	TGCAGTGCTAACAGGGGCGGGGAAGAGACCCAGTACTTC	CSANRGGEETQYF
TRBV29-1	TRBJ2-7	NA	NA	TGCAGCGTTGTCGGACGGGTTTCCGAGCAGTACTTC	CSVVGRVSEQYF
TRBV5-1	TRBJ2-1	TRBD1	few	TGCGCCAGCAGCTCTCACAGGGGGCTCGCCTACAATGAGCAGTTCTTC	CASSSHRGLAYNEQFF
TRBV6-2/TRBV6-3	TRBJ2-7	TRBD2	NA	TGTGCCAGCAGTTACTCGCTAGGGGAGGCTAGCGGGAGGGCCGGATACGAGCAGTACTTC	CASSYSLGEASGRAGYEQYF
TRBV7-9	TRBJ2-6	NA	NA	TGTGCCAGCAGTTCTGAGGGGCCAGCCGGGGCCAACGTCCTGACTTTC	CASSSEGPAGANVLTF
TRBV5-1	TRBJ1-1	NA	many	TGCGCCAGCAGCTTTTCAGCTGGGCAGGGGCTCACTGAAGCTTTCTTT	CASSFSAGQGLTEAFF
TRBV12-3/TRBV12-4	TRBJ1-5	NA	few	TGTGCCAGCAGCCCCGGCGGGTGGCAGCCCCAGCATTTT	CASSPGGWQPQHF
TRBV28	TRBJ2-1	NA	NA	TGTGCCAGCAGTACTCCTTTAGGTGGGATACCATACAATGAGCAGTTCTTC	CASSTPLGGIPYNEQFF
TRBV5-5	TRBJ1-2	NA	many	TGTGCCAGCAGCTCACGGACAGCCAACTATGGCTACACCTTC	CASSSRTANYGYTF
TRBV19	TRBJ1-2	NA	few	TGTGCCAGTAGGCCCGGGACGGACTATGGCTACACCTTC	CASRPGTDYGYTF
TRBV28	TRBJ2-5	NA	NA	TGTGCCAGCAGACTACGGGACTGGCAAAGGGCCCCAGAGACCCAGTACTTC	CASRLRDWQRAPETQYF
TRBV10-2	TRBJ2-2	NA	NA	TGCGCCAGCAGTGATAGGCCAGCCACCGGGGAGCTGTTTTTT	CASSDRPATGELFF
TRBV10-3	TRBJ2-1	NA	few	TGTGCCATCAGTCCGACAGGTTACAATGAGCAGTTCTTC	CAISPTGYNEQFF
TRBV28	TRBJ1-5	TRBD1	few	TGTGCCAGCAGTTTAGGACAGGGTGTAGGCAATCAGCCCCAGCATTTT	CASSLGQGVGNQPQHF